This T cell receptor beta chain came from a study of T cells in Graves' hyperthyroidism and ophthalmopathy. Germline V lookup: CDR1 SEHNR, CDR2 FQNEAQ (reference sequence). V trimming: 6 bases; J trimming: 1 base; junction bases outside the gene matches: 12. The CDR3 has 17 residues. At least ten counts were recorded for this clonotype. Amplification yielded TCR beta CDR3 regions, with RNA transcripts as the source. In the first-round RT-PCR of the TCR CDR3, the HTBI primer set was used. TCRdb redid the calling of the multiplex PCR reads with MiXCR, one entry per CDR3 protein. The sample has roughly 530,000 distinct CDR3 sequences; roughly 17% are singletons. Used for diagnoses were clinical symptoms, serum thyroxine and TRAb, thyroid ultrasound and orbital computed tomography.

This chain connects TRBV7-9 to TRBJ2-3, with TRBD2 matching over 8 bases. Sequenced sample: blood. The source of this sequence is a young woman with Graves' ophthalmopathy. DNA of the CDR3: TGTGCCAGCAGAAGTAGAGCGGGAGAGCGGGGCACAGATACGCAGTATTTT. This gives the protein CASRSRAGERGTDTQYF.